Here is one T cell receptor (beta chain) with its context. Original processing notes: The assay estimated nucleated cells by amplifying reference gene primers. TCRdb keeps only in-frame clones here, not all; method: immunoSEQ multiplex PCR. D and trimming were read from the DNA, whereas the V and J calls and clone size are those reported in that table. In the table there are around 250,000 clones, approximately 91% of which are singletons. This entry comes from a study of blood T cell repertoires in COVID-19. Turning to the study itself: Samples came from the United States, Italy and Spain, spanning acute and convalescent COVID-19.

Per the germline V gene, CDR1 is MNHEY and CDR2 is SVGAGI. Trimming stripped 0 bases from V and 3 bases from J, with 9 bases between. This CDR3 has 14 amino acids. The specimen sequenced was peripheral blood. V and J are TRBV6-5 and TRBJ2-7; perhaps TRBD1 as D (6 bases). This clonotype was obtained from a woman aged 40 to 55 who had recovered from COVID-19. As DNA, the CDR3 is TGTGCCAGCAGTTACTCGTCGGGACACTACGAGCAGTACTTC. The encoded protein is CASSYSSGHYEQYF.